These T cell receptor beta chains were read from a single sample in a study of blood T cell repertoires in COVID-19. Using immunoSEQ multiplex PCR, the repertoire was profiled, and TCRdb retains in-frame clones only, with some absent. Of 55,000 to 80,000 clones in the sample, 80% to 90% are singletons; the top ten hold about 7.4%. Sequences were obtained from peripheral blood. The origin of the receptors is a man aged 45-60 years with active COVID-19. Each CDR3 is given with its conserved first and last residue. D genes are given only for firm matches. Clone size is not always given. Where it is, it says once, few, many or a class for expanded clones.

D,J,size,V,DNA,CDR3
.,TRBJ2-7,once,TRBV2,TGTGCCAGGACAAAGTTTAGGGGCAGCTCCTACGAGCAGTACTTC,CARTKFRGSSYEQYF
TRBD1,TRBJ1-1,.,TRBV29-1,TGCAGCGTTAAGTGGACAGGGATCACTGAAGCTTTCTTT,CSVKWTGITEAFF
TRBD2,TRBJ2-5,.,TRBV7-3,TGTGCCAGCAGCTTAAGCGGGGGGGCTATGGAGACCCAGTACTTC,CASSLSGGAMETQYF
TRBD2,TRBJ2-3,.,TRBV13,TGTGCCACCGCTTGGACTAGCTCGAGCACAGATACGCAGTATTTT,CATAWTSSSTDTQYF
.,TRBJ2-4,.,TRBV5-1,TGCGCCAGCGCACCGGGTCAGGGGAACATTCAGTACTTC,CASAPGQGNIQYF
TRBD2,TRBJ2-2,.,TRBV9,TGTGCCAGCACGGAGCGGGGGGGCGATAGCACCGGGGAGCTGTTTTTT,CASTERGGDSTGELFF
TRBD2,TRBJ2-5,.,TRBV9,TGTGCCAGCAGCGTAGAGGGGACTAGCGGGGGGGCTCCTCACTCGGAGACCCAGTACTTC,CASSVEGTSGGAPHSETQYF
.,TRBJ2-7,.,TRBV5-1,TGCGCCAGCAGCTTGGGGCCAGGCCCTTCCTACGAGCAGTACTTC,CASSLGPGPSYEQYF
TRBD1,TRBJ1-1,.,TRBV10-3,TGTGCCATCAGTGAATTACAGGGGGTGATCATGAACACTGAAGCTTTCTTT,CAISELQGVIMNTEAFF
.,TRBJ2-2,medium-sized,TRBV6-2/TRBV6-3,TGTGCCAGCAGCCTGACAGAAGCTAACACCGGGGAGCTGTTTTTT,CASSLTEANTGELFF
TRBD1,TRBJ1-3,.,TRBV11-3,TGTGCCAGCAGCTCGGGGACAGGGTCGGCTGGAAACACCATATATTTT,CASSSGTGSAGNTIYF
TRBD1,TRBJ1-5,.,TRBV12-5,TGTGCTAGTGGTTTGGTAGTGGACAGGGCTTTTCAGCCCCAGCATTTT,CASGLVVDRAFQPQHF
TRBD2,TRBJ2-7,.,TRBV5-4,TGTGCCAGCAGCTCAGATTGGACTAGCGCTTCCTACGAGCAGTACTTC,CASSSDWTSASYEQYF
TRBD2,TRBJ2-7,once,TRBV6-5,TGTGCCAGCAGTTACAGGGAGGGCTACGAGCAGTACTTC,CASSYREGYEQYF
TRBD1,TRBJ2-1,.,TRBV19,TGTGCCAGTAGTAAGGGAACAGGGGGCACCTACAATGAGCAGTTCTTC,CASSKGTGGTYNEQFF
.,TRBJ2-3,.,TRBV5-1,.,CASISGPGGDTQYF
.,TRBJ2-5,.,TRBV6-6,TGTGCCAGCTCCCTGGGGCAGGGAGGCTGGGAGACCCAGTACTTC,CASSLGQGGWETQYF
.,TRBJ2-7,.,TRBV15,TGTGCCACCAGCAGAGGGGACATTTCGCGGGAGCAGTACTTC,CATSRGDISREQYF
.,TRBJ2-3,once,TRBV12-3/TRBV12-4,TGTGCCAGCAGGGCCACAGATACGCAGTATTTT,CASRATDTQYF
TRBD1,TRBJ1-2,once,TRBV11-2,TGTGCCAGCAGCGGCCCGGGCAGGGGGGTGTATGGCTACACCTTC,CASSGPGRGVYGYTF
TRBD1,TRBJ1-2,once,TRBV6-6,TGTGCCAGCACTTCTCGAGGGGGCGGGTATGGCTACACCTTC,CASTSRGGGYGYTF
TRBD2,TRBJ2-5,.,TRBV10-3,TGTGCCATCAGGGGTAGCGGGGGGGAGACCCAGTACTTC,CAIRGSGGETQYF
.,TRBJ2-1,.,TRBV5-1,TGCGCCAGCAGCTTGGAGGGGGACAATGAGCAGTTCTTC,CASSLEGDNEQFF
TRBD2,TRBJ2-1,.,TRBV6-2/TRBV6-3,TGTGCCAGCAGTTCCGATCTAGCGGGGGGATTCTGGGAGCAGTTCTTC,CASSSDLAGGFWEQFF
.,TRBJ2-3,.,TRBV9,TGTGCCAGCAGCGTAGAAGGAGGGGCCCCGTTTTACACAGATACGCAGTATTTT,CASSVEGGAPFYTDTQYF
TRBD2,TRBJ2-3,.,TRBV5-1,TGCGCCAGCAGCTGGGGGACTAGCGGGGAGGATACGCAGTATTTT,CASSWGTSGEDTQYF
.,TRBJ2-3,.,TRBV6-1,TGTGCCAGCAGTGCCCGTTTGACTGGGGGGTCCGGCACAGATACGCAGTATTTT,CASSARLTGGSGTDTQYF
.,TRBJ2-3,.,TRBV3-1/TRBV3-2,TGTGCCAGCAGCCGCCTGAGCGAAGATACGCAGTATTTT,CASSRLSEDTQYF
.,TRBJ1-2,.,TRBV7-8,TGTGCCAGCAGCTCAAAAAGAGCGCCGAGCGGCTACACCTTC,CASSSKRAPSGYTF
TRBD1,TRBJ1-1,.,TRBV19,TGTGCCAGTAGTATAGGGACAGGGAGATATATGAACACTGAAGCTTTCTTT,CASSIGTGRYMNTEAFF
.,TRBJ2-3,.,TRBV7-2,TGTGCCAGCAGCTTAGAGGGCGGGACCGGCACAGATACGCAGTATTTT,CASSLEGGTGTDTQYF
TRBD1,TRBJ2-1,.,TRBV27,TGTGCCAGCAGTTTATCGGGACAGGGCAATGAGCAGTTCTTC,CASSLSGQGNEQFF
.,TRBJ2-4,.,TRBV6-1,TGTGCCAGCAGTGAAGCGGAGGAGGGGAGTACCATTCAGTACTTC,CASSEAEEGSTIQYF
.,TRBJ2-2,.,TRBV5-8,TGTGCCAGCAGCTTGGCCTGGCCCGCTGGGGAGCTGTTTTTT,CASSLAWPAGELFF
TRBD2,TRBJ2-1,.,TRBV6-2/TRBV6-3,TGTGCCAGCAGTTACGGGACTAGCGGGGGGCCCATTACTGACAATGAGCAGTTCTTC,CASSYGTSGGPITDNEQFF
TRBD1,TRBJ1-2,once,TRBV7-9,TGTGCCAGCAGGGCCGACAGGGCCCATGGCTACACCTTC,CASRADRAHGYTF
.,TRBJ2-1,.,TRBV18,TGTGCCAGCTCCTTGACTAACTCCTACAATGAGCAGTTCTTC,CASSLTNSYNEQFF
TRBD1,TRBJ1-5,.,TRBV6-5,TGTGCCAGCAGTTACTCTGGACAGGGCGGCGAACAGCCCCAGCATTTT,CASSYSGQGGEQPQHF
TRBD1,TRBJ2-2,.,TRBV7-7,TGTGCCAGCAGCCGCCGGACAGGTCCTACCGGGGAGCTGTTTTTT,CASSRRTGPTGELFF
.,TRBJ2-7,.,TRBV25-1,TGTGCCAGCAGTGAAAAAGGGGGTGCATCCTACGAGCAGTACTTC,CASSEKGGASYEQYF